What follows are 24 T cell receptor beta chains derived from one specimen sequenced in a study of cytomegalovirus exposure and HLA in healthy donors. The PCR employed 60 Vbeta primers together with 13 Jbeta primers. Some clones are missing from TCRdb's copy, which holds only in-frame ones; the method was immunoSEQ multiplex PCR. In total, the table holds some 120,000 clones. Sequences were obtained from PBMCs. The receptors were sampled from a man aged 25-45 years in good health and CMV-seronegative.

J is TRBJ2-1 and V is TRBV19, with TRBD1 matching 7 bases. The CDR3 spans 15 residues. With 5 bases clipped from V and 3 bases from J, the junction kept 7 bases outside the gene matches. Germline V lookup: CDR1 LNHDA, CDR2 SQIVND (reference sequence). The DNA for the CDR3 is TGTGCCAGTAGTGTACAGGGGCCCTTCTACAATGAGCAGTTCTTC. Protein sequence: CASSVQGPFYNEQFF.

The chain recombines TRBV5-1 with TRBJ2-3; 8 bases align to TRBD2. Germline V gene data show CDR1 as SGHRS and CDR2 as YFSETQ. V was pared by 0 bases and J by 3 bases, with 3 bases of the junction left unmatched. The CDR3 spans 15 residues. CDR3 coding DNA: TGCGCCAGCAGCTTGGGTAGCGGGAAAACAGATACGCAGTATTTT. It translates to CASSLGSGKTDTQYF.

The chain has TRBV25-1 and TRBJ1-3; a weak D match, TRBD1 (6 bases). The germline gives CDR1 MGHDK, CDR2 SYGVNS. The germline V and J ends were trimmed by 3 bases and 2 bases, with 8 bases remaining between them. CDR3 length: 14 residues. The CDR3 region has the DNA TGTGCCAGCAGTGAGGGGGCGGCTGGAAACACCATATATTTT. Translation gives CASSEGAAGNTIYF.

The gene calls are TRBV11-2 and TRBJ2-5; D gene unclear. The last part of the DNA fits TRBJ2-7 better; the J call may be wrong. Germline V gives CDR1 SGHAT, CDR2 FQNNGV. The CDR3 has 12 residues. The CDR3 nucleotides are TGTGCCAGCAGCTCCGCTGGGCCCGAGCAGTACTTC. This gives the protein CASSSAGPEQYF.

This chain connects TRBV28 to TRBJ2-7; D might be TRBD1 (5 bases). This CDR3 region has 16 residues. Germline-derived CDR1 and CDR2 are MDHEN and SYDVKM. Trimming stripped 6 bases from V and 2 bases from J, with 20 bases between. The CDR3: CASSPARQIRAYEQYF. CDR3 bases: TGTGCCAGCAGCCCTGCTAGACAGATTAGGGCCTACGAGCAGTACTTC. Full variable domain (remainder filled in from reference TRBV28 and TRBJ2-7): DVKVTQSSRYLVKRTGEKVFLECVQDMDHENMFWYRQDPGLGLRLIYFSYDVKMKEKGDIPEGYSVSREKKERFSLILESASTNQTSMYLCASSPARQIRAYEQYFGPGTRLTVT.

A word on this clone: The same CDR3 arises from other DNA sequences in this sample as well. The chain uses TRBV30 and TRBJ1-1; D call uncertain. With 1 base removed from V and 8 bases from J, the gap between germline ends came to 11 bases. Germline V lookup: CDR1 GTSNPN, CDR2 SVGIG (reference sequence). The CDR3 contains 12 residues. CDR3 nucleotides: TGTGCCTGGAGTGGTCCAACAACCGAAGCTTTCTTT. Protein product: CAWSGPTTEAFF. Combining the CDR3 with reference TRBV30 and TRBJ1-1 gives the whole variable domain SQTIHQWPATLVQPVGSPLSLECTVEGTSNPNLYWYRQAAGRGLQLLFYSVGIGQISSEVPQNLSASRPQDRQFILSSKKLLLSDSGFYLCAWSGPTTEAFFGQGTRLTVV.

The V gene is TRBV5-6, the J gene TRBJ1-1; D unclear. From germline, CDR1 is SGHDT and CDR2 YYEEEE. Trimming left V 0 bases short and J 1 base short, with 7 bases between. CDR3 size: 14 residues. CDR3 DNA sequence: TGTGCCAGCAGCTTGGCCTTTCCGAACACTGAAGCTTTCTTT. This translates into CASSLAFPNTEAFF.

The rearrangement uses TRBV27 and TRBJ2-5; tentative D call: TRBD1 (5 bases). V was clipped by 8 bases and J by 3 bases, with 13 bases between them. The germline CDR1 and CDR2 sequences are MNHEY and SMNVEV (reference sequence). The CDR3 extends over 13 amino acids. CDR3 nucleotide sequence: TGTGCCAGCCAAGGGGCCGATGAAGAGACCCAGTACTTC. Translation: CASQGADEETQYF.

V and J are TRBV4-2 and TRBJ2-1; tentative D call: TRBD1 (5 bases). Looked up from germline, CDR1 is LGHNA and CDR2 is YNFKEQ. The V end was cut by 0 bases, the J end by 0 bases, with 6 bases between. CDR3 length equals 15 residues. The CDR3 spells CASSQDQGSYNEQFF. The CDR3 coding sequence is TGTGCCAGCAGCCAAGACCAGGGCTCCTACAATGAGCAGTTCTTC.

The gene calls are TRBV2 and TRBJ1-2; D remains unclear. Germline V gives CDR1 SNHLY, CDR2 FYNNEI. This CDR3 contains 16 residues. With 3 bases removed from V and 4 bases from J, the gap between germline ends came to 18 bases. As DNA, the CDR3 is TGTGCCAGCAGTGAGCCCTTCGGTTTCCTCTCCTATGGCTACACCTTC. This translates into CASSEPFGFLSYGYTF.

The CDR3 coding sequence is TGTGCCAGCTTACCCAGCAGTCGGGGAGGCAATCAGCCCCAGCATTTT. It yields the protein CASLPSSRGGNQPQHF. V usage is TRBV18 and J usage is TRBJ1-5; D is uncertain. CDR1 is KGHSH and CDR2 is LQKENI in the germline V gene. V was trimmed by 7 bases and J by 2 bases, leaving 18 bases between them. The CDR3 runs 16 residues.

V usage is TRBV19 and J usage is TRBJ2-2; perhaps TRBD2 as D (5 bases). Between the trimmed V and J ends, which lost 4 bases and 6 bases, there was a span of 15 bases. This CDR3 comprises 15 residues. Germline V gives CDR1 LNHDA, CDR2 SQIVND (reference sequence). The CDR3 DNA sequence: TGTGCCAGTAGTACCGAACTAGGACGTGCCGGGGAGCTGTTTTTT. Protein sequence: CASSTELGRAGELFF.

The V and J genes are TRBV10-3 and TRBJ1-4; 8 bases are shared with TRBD1. The V and J ends lost 6 bases and 7 bases, in that order; junction bases with no gene match: 4. Germline V gene lookup returns CDR1 ENHRY and CDR2 SYGVKD. The CDR3 consists of 13 residues. DNA of the CDR3: TGTGCCATCAGCGGACAGGGATTTGAAAAACTGTTTTTT. Amino acid sequence: CAISGQGFEKLFF.

The gene calls are TRBV15 and TRBJ2-5; the match to TRBD1 covers 7 bases. The DNA end lines up better with TRBJ2-7; the J call may be wrong. The CDR3 sequence is 15 residues long. Germline V lookup: CDR1 LNHNV, CDR2 YYDKDF (reference sequence). The CDR3 DNA is TGTGCCACCAGCAGAGACACAGGGGTGATTGCCGAGCAGTACTTC. Translation gives CATSRDTGVIAEQYF.

V is TRBV7-3 and J is TRBJ2-7, with 8 nucleotides matching TRBD1. The germline V gene has CDR1 SGHTA and CDR2 FQGTGA. Trimming cost V 5 bases and J 2 bases; bases outside gene matches: 5. This CDR3 has 14 amino acids. The CDR3 region is CASSVDRGPYEQYF. The CDR3 coding sequence is TGTGCCAGCAGCGTCGACAGGGGACCCTACGAGCAGTACTTC.

The V call is TRBV10-3, the J call TRBJ2-2, with 11 bases fitting TRBD1. The CDR3 runs to 15 residues. V shed 6 bases and J 4 bases; nucleotides not matched to a gene: 4. CDR1 ENHRY and CDR2 SYGVKD come from the germline V gene. CDR3 region: CAISWDRGVTGELFF. CDR3 coding DNA: TGTGCCATCAGCTGGGACAGGGGGGTCACCGGGGAGCTGTTTTTT.

The J gene is TRBJ2-5, the V gene TRBV4-1; possible D gene TRBD2, 6 bases. The J call may be incorrect, as the DNA end agrees better with TRBJ2-7. Germline V gene lookup returns CDR1 MGHRA and CDR2 YSYEKL. This CDR3 is built from 15 residues. CDR3 protein: CASSQGGGDPYEQYF. DNA of the CDR3: TGCGCCAGCAGCCAAGGAGGAGGGGACCCCTACGAGCAGTACTTC.

This rearrangement joins TRBV4-1 to TRBJ1-4; weak D call: TRBD1 (6 bases). Between the trimmed V and J ends, which lost 1 base and 8 bases, there was a span of 11 bases. The CDR3 is 14 residues long. Germline-derived CDR1 and CDR2 are MGHRA and YSYEKL. CDR3 sequence: CASSQVPQGEKLFF. The CDR3 nucleotides read TGCGCCAGCAGCCAAGTTCCGCAGGGGGAAAAACTGTTTTTT.

V is TRBV5-1 and J is TRBJ2-7; 7 bases fit TRBD1. The CDR3 length is 15 residues. Trimming removed 3 bases from V and 0 bases from J; junction bases left unmatched: 6. The germline V gene has CDR1 SGHRS and CDR2 YFSETQ. In nucleotides, the CDR3 is TGCGCCAGCAGCTACGGACAGGCGAGCTCCTACGAGCAGTACTTC. Its protein is CASSYGQASSYEQYF.

The chain recombines TRBV27 with TRBJ1-5, with D perhaps matching TRBD1 (6 bases). Trimming shortened V by 6 bases and J by 0 bases, and 21 bases separated the two germline ends. CDR3 length: 18 amino acids. Per the germline V gene, CDR1 is MNHEY and CDR2 is SMNVEV (reference sequence). The CDR3 is CASRPAPWTAYSNQPQHF. In DNA form, the CDR3 reads TGTGCCAGCAGACCCGCCCCATGGACAGCATATAGCAATCAGCCCCAGCATTTT.

The rearrangement links TRBV25-1 to TRBJ1-1; tentatively, D is TRBD1 (6 bases). Trimming left V 5 bases short and J 3 bases short, with 13 bases between. CDR1 MGHDK and CDR2 SYGVNS come from the germline V gene. This CDR3 region has 14 residues. CDR3 in amino acids: CASSPGGLDTEAFF. The CDR3 nucleotides are TGTGCCAGCAGTCCGGGGGGGCTGGACACTGAAGCTTTCTTT.

J is TRBJ2-7 and V is TRBV7-8; TRBD1 agrees at 9 bases. The CDR3 is made up of 16 amino acids. In germline, CDR1 is SGHVS, CDR2 FQNEAQ. The junction had 9 bases not matched to a gene; V was cut back by 2 bases and J by 4 bases. The CDR3 spells CASSLRFGQGSYEQYF. The CDR3 bases are TGTGCCAGCAGCTTAAGGTTTGGACAGGGGTCGTACGAGCAGTACTTC.

The J gene is TRBJ1-1, the V gene TRBV7-2; D might be TRBD1 (5 bases). The length of the CDR3 is 14 residues. The germline CDR1 and CDR2 sequences are SGHTA and FQGNSA. V was trimmed by 3 bases and J by 6 bases, leaving 14 bases between them. In nucleotides, the CDR3 is TGTGCCAGCAGCTTTGTCTCAGGGCTATCTGAAGCTTTCTTT. Translated: CASSFVSGLSEAFF.

The genes are TRBV2 and TRBJ1-2; 7 nucleotides agree with TRBD1. The J segment lost 4 bases and the V segment lost 7 bases, leaving 12 bases of the junction unmatched. In germline, CDR1 is SNHLY, CDR2 FYNNEI. The CDR3 is made up of 15 amino acids. In nucleotides, the CDR3 is TGTGCCAGCATTCTACAGGGGACGAAGACCTATGGCTACACCTTC. Encoded protein: CASILQGTKTYGYTF.